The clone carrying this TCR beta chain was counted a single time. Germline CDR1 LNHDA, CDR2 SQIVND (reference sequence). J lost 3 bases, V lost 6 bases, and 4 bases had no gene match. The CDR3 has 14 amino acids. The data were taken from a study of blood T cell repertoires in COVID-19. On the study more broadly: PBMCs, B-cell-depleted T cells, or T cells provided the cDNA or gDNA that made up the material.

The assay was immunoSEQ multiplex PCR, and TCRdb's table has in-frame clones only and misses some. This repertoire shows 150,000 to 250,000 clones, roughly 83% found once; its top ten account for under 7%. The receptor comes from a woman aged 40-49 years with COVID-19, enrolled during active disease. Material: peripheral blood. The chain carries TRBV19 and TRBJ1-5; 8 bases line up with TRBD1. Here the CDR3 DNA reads TGTGCCAGTAGAGGGACAGGAAACAATCAGCCCCAGCATTTT. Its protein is CASRGTGNNQPQHF.